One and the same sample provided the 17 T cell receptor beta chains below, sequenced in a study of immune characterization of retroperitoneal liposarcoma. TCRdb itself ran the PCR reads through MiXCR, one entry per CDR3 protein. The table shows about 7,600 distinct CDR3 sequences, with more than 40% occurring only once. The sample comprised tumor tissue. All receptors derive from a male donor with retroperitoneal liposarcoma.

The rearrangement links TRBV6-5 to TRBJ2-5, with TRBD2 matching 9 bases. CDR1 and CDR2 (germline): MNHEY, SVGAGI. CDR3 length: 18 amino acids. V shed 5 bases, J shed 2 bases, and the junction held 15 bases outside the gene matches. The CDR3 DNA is TGTGCCAGCAGTGAAGGCGTTGTGGCGGGAGGGTGGCAAGAGACCCAGTACTTC. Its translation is CASSEGVVAGGWQETQYF.

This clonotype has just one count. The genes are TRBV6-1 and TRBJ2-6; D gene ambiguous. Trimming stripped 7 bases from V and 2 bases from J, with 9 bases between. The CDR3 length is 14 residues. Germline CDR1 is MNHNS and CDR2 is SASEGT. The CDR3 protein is CASTTPPGANVLTF. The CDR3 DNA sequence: TGTGCCAGCACGACGCCCCCTGGGGCCAACGTCCTGACTTTC.

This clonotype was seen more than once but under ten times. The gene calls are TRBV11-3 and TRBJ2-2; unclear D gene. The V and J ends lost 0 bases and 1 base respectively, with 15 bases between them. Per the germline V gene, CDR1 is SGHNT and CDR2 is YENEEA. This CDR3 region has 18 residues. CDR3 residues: CASSLDSPQRRNTGELFF. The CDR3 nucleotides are TGTGCCAGCAGCTTAGATTCCCCTCAGCGACGGAACACCGGGGAGCTGTTTTTT. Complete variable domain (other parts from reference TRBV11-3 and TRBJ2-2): EAGVVQSPRYKIIEKKQPVAFWCNPISGHNTLYWYLQNLGQGPELLIRYENEEAVDDSQLPKDRFSAERLKGVDSTLKIQPAELGDSAVYLCASSLDSPQRRNTGELFFGEGSRLTVL.

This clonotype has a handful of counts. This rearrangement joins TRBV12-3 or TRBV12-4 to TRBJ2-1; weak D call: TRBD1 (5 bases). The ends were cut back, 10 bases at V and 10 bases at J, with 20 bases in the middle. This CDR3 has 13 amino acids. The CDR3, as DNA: TGTGCCACCGCCCAGACGACAGTCTACGAGCAGTTCTTC. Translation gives CATAQTTVYEQFF.

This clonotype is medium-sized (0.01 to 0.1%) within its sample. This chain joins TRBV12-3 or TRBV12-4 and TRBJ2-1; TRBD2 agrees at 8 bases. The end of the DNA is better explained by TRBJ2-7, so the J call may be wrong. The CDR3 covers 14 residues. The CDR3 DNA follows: TGTGCCAGCACGGTAGCGGGGAGTAACAATGAGCAGTACTTC. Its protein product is CASTVAGSNNEQYF.

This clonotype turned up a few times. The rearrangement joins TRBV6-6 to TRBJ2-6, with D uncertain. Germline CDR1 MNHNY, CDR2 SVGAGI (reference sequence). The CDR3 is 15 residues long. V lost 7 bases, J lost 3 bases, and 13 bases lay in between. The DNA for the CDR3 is TGTGCCAGCAACAACCGCGGAGATGGGGCCAACGTCCTGACTTTC. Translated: CASNNRGDGANVLTF.

The DNA of the CDR3 is TGTGCCAGCAGCACACCCGGGACAGGGAAAGAGCAGTTCTTC. This sequence encodes CASSTPGTGKEQFF. The rearrangement joins TRBV7-6 to TRBJ2-1, with 9 bases that match TRBD1. Germline CDR1 and CDR2: SGHVS and FNYEAQ. V trimming: 5 bases; J trimming: 10 bases; junction bases outside the gene matches: 9. This CDR3 is built from 14 residues.

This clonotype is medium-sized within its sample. CDR3 in amino acids: CASKSASKREQFF. Written as DNA, the CDR3 is TGTGCCAGCAAAAGCGCCTCTAAGCGGGAGCAGTTCTTC. The chain carries TRBV6-1 and TRBJ2-1; TRBD2 is a possible D gene (5 bases). Germline V gene lookup returns CDR1 MNHNS and CDR2 SASEGT. This CDR3 is built from 13 residues. Trimming left V 7 bases short and J 10 bases short, with 17 bases between.

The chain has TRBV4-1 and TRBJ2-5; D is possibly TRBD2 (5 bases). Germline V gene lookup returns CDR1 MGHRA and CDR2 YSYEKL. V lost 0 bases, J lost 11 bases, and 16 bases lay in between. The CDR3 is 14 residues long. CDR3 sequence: CASSQDPGLVGQYF. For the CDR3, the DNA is TGCGCCAGCAGCCAAGATCCTGGACTGGTCGGGCAGTACTTC.

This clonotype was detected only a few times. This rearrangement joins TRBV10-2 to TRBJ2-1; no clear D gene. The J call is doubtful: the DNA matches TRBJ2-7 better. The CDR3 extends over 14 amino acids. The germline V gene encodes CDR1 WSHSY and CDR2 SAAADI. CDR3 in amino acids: CASSESVLGGEQYF. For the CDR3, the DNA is TGCGCCAGCAGTGAGTCGGTCCTGGGTGGCGAGCAGTACTTC.

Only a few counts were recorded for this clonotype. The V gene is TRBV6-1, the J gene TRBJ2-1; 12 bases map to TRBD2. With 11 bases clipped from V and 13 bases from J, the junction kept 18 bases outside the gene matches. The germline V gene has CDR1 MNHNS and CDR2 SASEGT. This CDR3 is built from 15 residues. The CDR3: CAGAPGLAGDGTQFF. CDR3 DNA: TGTGCCGGAGCCCCGGGACTAGCGGGTGATGGGACCCAGTTCTTC.

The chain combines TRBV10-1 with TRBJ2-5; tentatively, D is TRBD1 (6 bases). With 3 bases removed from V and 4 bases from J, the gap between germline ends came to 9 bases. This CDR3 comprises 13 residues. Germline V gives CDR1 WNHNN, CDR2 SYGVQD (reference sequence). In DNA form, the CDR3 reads TGCGCCAGCAGTGAAGGGGGAGTAGAGACCCAGTACTTC. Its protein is CASSEGGVETQYF.

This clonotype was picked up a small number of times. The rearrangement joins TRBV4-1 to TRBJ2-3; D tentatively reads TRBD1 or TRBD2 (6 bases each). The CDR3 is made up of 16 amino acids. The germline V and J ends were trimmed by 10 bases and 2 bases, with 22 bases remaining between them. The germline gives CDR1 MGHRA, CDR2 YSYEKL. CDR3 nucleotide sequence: TGCGCCACAAGCGGGCCACAGGGAGCCTCCACAGATACGCAGTATTTT. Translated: CATSGPQGASTDTQYF.

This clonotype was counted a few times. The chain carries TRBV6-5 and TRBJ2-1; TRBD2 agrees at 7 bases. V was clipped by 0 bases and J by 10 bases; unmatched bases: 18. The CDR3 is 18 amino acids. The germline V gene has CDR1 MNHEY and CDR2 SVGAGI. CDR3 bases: TGTGCCAGCAGTTACTCAATCGGGGAGGGGACTATTGTCTACGAGCAGTTCTTC. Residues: CASSYSIGEGTIVYEQFF.

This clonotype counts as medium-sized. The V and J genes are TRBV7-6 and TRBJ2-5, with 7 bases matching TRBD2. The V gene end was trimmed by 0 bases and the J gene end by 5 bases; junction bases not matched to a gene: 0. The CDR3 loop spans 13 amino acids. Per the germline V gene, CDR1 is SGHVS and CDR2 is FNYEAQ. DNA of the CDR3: TGTGCCAGCAGCTTAGCGGGGGGGGAGACCCAGTACTTC. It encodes CASSLAGGETQYF. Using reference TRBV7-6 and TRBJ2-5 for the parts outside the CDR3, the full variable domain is GAGVSQSPRYKVTKRGQDVALRCDPISGHVSLYWYRQALGQGPEFLTYFNYEAQQDKSGLPNDRFSAERPEGSISTLTIQRTEQRDSAMYRCASSLAGGETQYFGPGTRLLVL.

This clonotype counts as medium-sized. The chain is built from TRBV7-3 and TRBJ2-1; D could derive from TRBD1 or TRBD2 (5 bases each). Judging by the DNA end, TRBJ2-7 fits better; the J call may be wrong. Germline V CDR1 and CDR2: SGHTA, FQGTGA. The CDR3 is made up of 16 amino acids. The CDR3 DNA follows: TGTGCCAGCAGCTTAATGGGGGTAGCAGGTTGGAATGAGCAGTACTTC. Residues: CASSLMGVAGWNEQYF.

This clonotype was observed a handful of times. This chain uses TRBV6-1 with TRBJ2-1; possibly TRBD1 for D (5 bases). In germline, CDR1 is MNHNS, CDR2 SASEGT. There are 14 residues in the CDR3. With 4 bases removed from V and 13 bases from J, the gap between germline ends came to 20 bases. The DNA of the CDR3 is TGTGCCAGCAGTGTTTCATGGGGCCAAGAGACCCAGTTCTTC. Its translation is CASSVSWGQETQFF.